This paragraph covers one T cell receptor (beta chain) sequence. The sample originates from a study of blood T cell repertoires in COVID-19. At the level of the study: Both acute and convalescent COVID-19 samples were obtained from the United States, Italy and Spain. PBMCs, B-cell-depleted T cells, or T cells provided the cDNA or gDNA that made up the material.

Under the authors' procedure: How many nucleated cells were present was estimated from reference gene primer amplification. The method was immunoSEQ multiplex PCR; TCRdb's version includes in-frame clones alone and lacks a portion of them. The V and J calls and clone size are taken from that table; D and trimming were inferred from the DNA. The table has a few hundred thousand clones, 70% to 90% seen once. The sequence came from a woman aged 45-65 years with active or convalescent COVID-19. Sequencing was carried out using peripheral blood.

This CDR3 reads CASSEAQGALQPQHF. CDR3 DNA: TGTGCCAGCAGTGAAGCGCAGGGGGCATTACAGCCCCAGCATTTT. This rearrangement joins TRBV2 to TRBJ1-5; 8 bases map to TRBD1. CDR1 and CDR2 from the germline V gene are SNHLY and FYNNEI. The CDR3 spans 15 residues. V gave up 0 bases and J gave up 7 bases; unmatched junction bases: 5.